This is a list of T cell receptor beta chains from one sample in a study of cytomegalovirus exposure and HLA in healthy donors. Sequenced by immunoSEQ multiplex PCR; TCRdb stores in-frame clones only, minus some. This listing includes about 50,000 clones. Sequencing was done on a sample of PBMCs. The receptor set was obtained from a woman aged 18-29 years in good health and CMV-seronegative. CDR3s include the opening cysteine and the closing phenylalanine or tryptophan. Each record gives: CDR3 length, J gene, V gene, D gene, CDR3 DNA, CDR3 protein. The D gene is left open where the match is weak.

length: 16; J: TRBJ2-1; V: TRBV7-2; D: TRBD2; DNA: TGTGCCAGCAGCTTAGGAGGCCTAGCGGCCTACAATGAGCAGTTCTTC; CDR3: CASSLGGLAAYNEQFF
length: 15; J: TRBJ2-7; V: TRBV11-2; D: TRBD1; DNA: TGTGCCAGCAGCTCTCCTACAGGGGCCTCCTACGAGCAGTACTTC; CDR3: CASSSPTGASYEQYF
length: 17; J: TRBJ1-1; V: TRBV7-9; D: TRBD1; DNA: TGTGCCAGCAGCTTAAGAGGGGGACAGGGGGGGAACACTGAAGCTTTCTTT; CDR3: CASSLRGGQGGNTEAFF
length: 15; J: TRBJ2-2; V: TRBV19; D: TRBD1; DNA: TGTGCCAGTACCCGAGGACAGGGGGGCACCGGGGAGCTGTTTTTT; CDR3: CASTRGQGGTGELFF
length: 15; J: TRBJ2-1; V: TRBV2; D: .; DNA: TGTGCCAGCACACAAGATAGGACTTCCTACAATGAGCAGTTCTTC; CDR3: CASTQDRTSYNEQFF
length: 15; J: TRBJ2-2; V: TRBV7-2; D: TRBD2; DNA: TGTGCCAGCAGGGGGGGAGGGAGAGGCACCGGGGAGCTGTTTTTT; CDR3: CASRGGGRGTGELFF
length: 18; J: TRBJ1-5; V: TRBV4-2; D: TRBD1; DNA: TGTGCCAGCAGCCAAGATAGGATTGGGACAGGGAACAATCAGCCCCAGCATTTT; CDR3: CASSQDRIGTGNNQPQHF
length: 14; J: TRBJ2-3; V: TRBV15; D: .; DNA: TGTGCCACCAGCATCGGAGGGGACTCAGATACGCAGTATTTT; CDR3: CATSIGGDSDTQYF
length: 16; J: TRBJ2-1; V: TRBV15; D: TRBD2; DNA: TGTGCCACCAGCAGAGATGCAAGCGGGGGCCTCCATGAGCAGTTCTTC; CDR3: CATSRDASGGLHEQFF
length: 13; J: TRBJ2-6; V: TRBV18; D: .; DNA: TGTGCCAGCTTGGCCTCTGGGGCCAACGTCCTGACTTTC; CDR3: CASLASGANVLTF
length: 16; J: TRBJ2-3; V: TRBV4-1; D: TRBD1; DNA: TGCGCCAGCAGCCCGCGACAGGGGGTCACCACAGATACGCAGTATTTT; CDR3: CASSPRQGVTTDTQYF
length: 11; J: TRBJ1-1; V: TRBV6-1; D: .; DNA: TGTGCCAGCAGGGAGGACACTGAAGCTTTCTTT; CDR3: CASREDTEAFF
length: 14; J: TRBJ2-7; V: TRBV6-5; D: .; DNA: TGTGCCAGCAAAGCGTACAGGGCTCCCTACGAGCAGTACTTC; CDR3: CASKAYRAPYEQYF
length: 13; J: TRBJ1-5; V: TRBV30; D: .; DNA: TGTGCCTGGAGTGCGGGTATAGATCAGCCCCAGCATTTT; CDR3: CAWSAGIDQPQHF
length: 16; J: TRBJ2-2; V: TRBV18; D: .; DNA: TGTGCCAGCGCACCGTGGTCGGACATACGGGCCGGGGAGCTGTTTTTT; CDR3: CASAPWSDIRAGELFF
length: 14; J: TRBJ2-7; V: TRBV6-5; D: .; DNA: TGTGCCAGCAGTCCTACGATCTTCTCCTACGAGCAGTACTTC; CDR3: CASSPTIFSYEQYF
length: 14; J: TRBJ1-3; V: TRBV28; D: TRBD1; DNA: TGTGCCAGCAGCCCGTCAGACAGGGAATACACCATATATTTT; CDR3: CASSPSDREYTIYF
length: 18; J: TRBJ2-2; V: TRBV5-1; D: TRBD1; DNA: TGCGCCAGCAGCTTTCCAAATCGACAGGGTCAGGTCACCGGGGAGCTGTTTTTT; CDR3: CASSFPNRQGQVTGELFF
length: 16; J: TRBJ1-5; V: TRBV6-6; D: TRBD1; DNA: TGTGCCAGCAGTAAAGGGGGCAGCGTGGGCAATCAGCCCCAGCATTTT; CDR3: CASSKGGSVGNQPQHF
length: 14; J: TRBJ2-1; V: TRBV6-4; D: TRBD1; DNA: TGTGCCAGCAGTCAGGACAGGGCCTTCGGGGAGCAGTTCTTC; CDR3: CASSQDRAFGEQFF
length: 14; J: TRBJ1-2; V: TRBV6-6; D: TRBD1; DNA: TGTGCCTCCCTCCCCTCCCGGGGGACAGGAGGCTACACCTTC; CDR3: CASLPSRGTGGYTF
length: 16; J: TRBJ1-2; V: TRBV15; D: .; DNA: TGTGCCACCAGCAGAGATCCTCGGCGAGGGTATGATGGCTACACCTTC; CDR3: CATSRDPRRGYDGYTF
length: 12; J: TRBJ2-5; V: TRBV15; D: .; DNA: TGTGCCACCAGCAGAGATACAGGTACCCAGTACTTC; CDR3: CATSRDTGTQYF
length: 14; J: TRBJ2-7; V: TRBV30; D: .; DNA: TGTGCCTGGAGAATTTCAGGGGAAGGCTACGAGCAGTACTTC; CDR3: CAWRISGEGYEQYF
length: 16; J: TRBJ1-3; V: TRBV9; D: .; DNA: TGTGCCAGCAGCGTAGTCATGGGGGGTTCCGGAAACACCATATATTTT; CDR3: CASSVVMGGSGNTIYF
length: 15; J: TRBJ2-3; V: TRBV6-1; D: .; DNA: TGTGCCAGCAGTGAGACTAGGGGGGGGGCAGATACGCAGTATTTT; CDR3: CASSETRGGADTQYF
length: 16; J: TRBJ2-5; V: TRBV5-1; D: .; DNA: TGCGCCAGCAGCTTTAGACAGATAATGTACCAAGAGACCCAGTACTTC; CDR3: CASSFRQIMYQETQYF
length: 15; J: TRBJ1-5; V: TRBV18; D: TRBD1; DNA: TGTGCCAGCTCACCTCCCAGGGGGCTCGACCAGCCCCAGCATTTT; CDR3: CASSPPRGLDQPQHF
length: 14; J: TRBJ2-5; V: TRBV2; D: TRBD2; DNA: TGTGCCAGCAGTATAACTAGCGACACTAAGACCCAGTACTTC; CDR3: CASSITSDTKTQYF
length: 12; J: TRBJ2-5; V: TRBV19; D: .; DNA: TGTGCCACTAGAGTCCGGCAAGAGACCCAGTACTTC; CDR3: CATRVRQETQYF
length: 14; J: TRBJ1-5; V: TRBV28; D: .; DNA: TGTGCCAGCAGTTTATTTGGGAGCGGTCAGCCCCAGCATTTT; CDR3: CASSLFGSGQPQHF